Detailed here is one TCR beta chain. Its matching antigen is unknown. This specimen belongs to a study of regulatory dendritic cells for organ transplantation. Study in general: Regulatory dendritic cells came from monocytes given vitamin D3 and IL-10.

Sorted subsets were CFSE-labeled and cultured approximately 5 days with allogeneic dendritic cells. CD4+ or CD8+ T cells were sorted as naive CD45RA+ or memory CD45RO+. TCRdb keeps only in-frame clones here, not all; method: immunoSEQ multiplex PCR. In the table there are 9,500 to 14,000 clones, roughly 91% of which are singletons. Whole-study results and caveats: Memory CD8+ T cells were the most oligoclonal; naive cells were highly diverse. The most alloreactive TCR clonotypes were found in resting memory CD8+ cells.

Sequencing was carried out using naive CD8+ T cells from blood cultured with dendritic cells. Subset: CD45RA+ naive T cells. The receptor was derived from a human donor in good health.

CDR3 nucleotide sequence: TGTGCCAGCTCCAACGGAGAGCTAGCGCCCGAGCAGTACTTC. Translated, it gives CASSNGELAPEQYF. The V gene is TRBV6-6, the J gene TRBJ2-7; a weak D match, TRBD2 (6 bases). CDR1 is MNHNY and CDR2 is SVGAGI in the germline V gene (reference sequence). The V end was cut by 8 bases, the J end by 6 bases, with 20 bases between. The CDR3 totals 14 residues.